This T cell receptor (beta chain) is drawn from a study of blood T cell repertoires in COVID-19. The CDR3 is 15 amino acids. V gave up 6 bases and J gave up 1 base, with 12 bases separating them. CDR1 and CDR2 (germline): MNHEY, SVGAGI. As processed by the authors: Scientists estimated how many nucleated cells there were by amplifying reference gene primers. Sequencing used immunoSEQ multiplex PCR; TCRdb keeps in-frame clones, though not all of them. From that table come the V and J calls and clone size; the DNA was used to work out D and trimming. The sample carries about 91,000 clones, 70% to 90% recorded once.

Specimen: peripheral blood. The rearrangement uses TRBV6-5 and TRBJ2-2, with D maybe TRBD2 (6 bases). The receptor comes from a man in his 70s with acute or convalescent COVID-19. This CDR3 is CASRNAGLNTGELFF. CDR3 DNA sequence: TGTGCCAGCAGAAACGCGGGGTTGAACACCGGGGAGCTGTTTTTT.